Below are 32 T cell receptor beta chains sequenced from a single sample in a study of immune heterogeneity within non-small cell lung tumors. In a multiplex PCR, 32 V and 13 J primers amplified TCR beta CDR3. TCRdb re-analysed the multiplex PCR reads in MiXCR, keeping a single row per CDR3 protein. The sample includes thousands of distinct CDR3 sequences, 25% to 30% of them seen just once. Template material for each sample was 550 to 700 ng of bulk tumor genomic DNA. During surgery, several far-apart biopsies were obtained from every primary tumor. These patients got curative surgery after being newly diagnosed with untreated non-small cell lung cancer. The sample consisted of lung tumor tissue. These receptors came from a man aged 60 to 75 with non-small cell lung cancer.

A word on this clonotype: This may stem from a read error, because a much larger clone lies one nucleotide away. In DNA, the CDR3 is TGTTCCACCAGTGATACCAGGGGAAACCAAGAGACCCAGTACTTC. This sequence encodes CSTSDTRGNQETQYF. The V gene is TRBV24-1, the J gene TRBJ2-5, with D perhaps TRBD1 (6 bases). The germline gives CDR1 KGHDR, CDR2 SFDVKD. The CDR3 contains 15 residues.

This clonotype qualifies as medium-sized. V is TRBV14 and J is TRBJ2-5; TRBD1 might be the D (6 bases). The CDR3 length is 14 residues. Between the trimmed V and J ends, which lost 4 bases and 7 bases, there was a span of 16 bases. The V gene's germline CDR1 is SGHDN and CDR2 FVKESK. The CDR3 DNA reads as TGTGCCAGCAGCCTGATCAGGGGTGGCGCGACCCAGTACTTC. Protein product: CASSLIRGGATQYF.

By share, this clonotype ranks as medium-sized (0.01 to 0.1%). The chain employs TRBV3-1 and TRBJ2-5; possible D gene TRBD1, 6 bases. Germline assignment: CDR1 LGHDT and CDR2 YNNKEL (reference sequence). This CDR3 has 13 amino acids. The ends were cut back, 8 bases at V and 5 bases at J, with 15 bases in the middle. The CDR3 reads CASGTTGIETQYF. CDR3 bases: TGTGCCAGCGGCACCACAGGGATCGAGACCCAGTACTTC.

In this sample, this clonotype is medium-sized. The chain links TRBV5-1 to TRBJ2-1; the match to TRBD1 covers 7 bases. V dropped 9 bases and J dropped 3; count of bases not matched to a gene: 6. The germline CDR1 and CDR2 sequences are SGHRS and YFSETQ. This CDR3 has 13 residues. The CDR3 region is CATQGENYNEQFF. The CDR3 nucleotides read TGCGCCACCCAGGGGGAGAACTACAATGAGCAGTTCTTC. Full variable domain (outside the CDR3, taken from reference TRBV5-1 and TRBJ2-1): KAGVTQTPRYLIKTRGQQVTLSCSPISGHRSVSWYQQTPGQGLQFLFEYFSETQRNKGNFPGRFSGRQFSNSRSEMNVSTLELGDSALYLCATQGENYNEQFFGPGTRLTVL.

This chain joins TRBV6-1 and TRBJ2-5; 12 bases agree with TRBD2. After removal of 6 bases from V and 5 bases from J, the junction contained 4 bases not matched to a gene. CDR1 is MNHNS and CDR2 is SASEGT in the germline V gene. The CDR3 length is 14 residues. The CDR3 DNA sequence: TGTGCCAGCAGACCTCTAGCGGGGGGGGAGACCCAGTACTTC. This encodes CASRPLAGGETQYF.

In its sample, this clonotype ranks as large (0.1 to 1%). This sequence joins TRBV5-1 and TRBJ2-5; D gene unclear. Deletions cut 1 base from V and 5 bases from J, with 9 bases between. The CDR3 is 13 residues long. The germline gives CDR1 SGHRS, CDR2 YFSETQ. The CDR3 region has the DNA TGCGCCAGCAGCTTGTTCACAAGGGAGACCCAGTACTTC. Encoded protein: CASSLFTRETQYF.

Judged by abundance, this clonotype is medium-sized. The chain joins TRBV4-1 to TRBJ1-6; D unclear. Trimming took 0 bases from V and 8 from J, leaving 14 bases between them. The CDR3 spans 16 residues. The germline V gene has CDR1 MGHRA and CDR2 YSYEKL. The CDR3, as DNA: TGCGCCAGCAGCCAAGATGAAACGAGGTCATATTCACCCCTCCACTTT. Translation: CASSQDETRSYSPLHF.

In its sample, this clonotype ranks as medium-sized. The chain couples TRBV7-8 to TRBJ2-1, with D possibly TRBD1 on 6 matching bases. The CDR3 extends over 17 amino acids. Germline V gene data show CDR1 as SGHVS and CDR2 as FQNEAQ. V was shortened by 1 base and J by 4 bases, with 17 bases between the two germline ends. CDR3 sequence reads: CASSLVIRTEIYNEQFF. The CDR3 DNA sequence: TGTGCCAGCAGCTTAGTAATTAGGACAGAGATATACAATGAGCAGTTCTTC.

This clonotype is medium-sized in the sample. The chain couples TRBV5-1 to TRBJ2-5; 12 nucleotides agree with TRBD1. The CDR3 totals 19 residues. The germline CDR1 and CDR2 sequences are SGHRS and YFSETQ. The V and J ends lost 3 bases and 3 bases, in that order; junction bases with no gene match: 15. In nucleotides, the CDR3 is TGCGCCAGCAGCTATTGGCCAGTTGGGACAGGGGGCGCGGAAGAGACCCAGTACTTC. This encodes CASSYWPVGTGGAEETQYF.

This clonotype is medium-sized in the sample. The gene calls are TRBV13 and TRBJ2-3; 11 bases are shared with TRBD2. Germline trimming cut 5 bases from V and 2 bases from J; bases unmatched to any gene: 6. The CDR3 loop spans 16 amino acids. In germline, CDR1 is PRHDT, CDR2 FYEKMQ (reference sequence). The CDR3 loop is CASSPGTSGSTDTQYF. The CDR3 DNA sequence: TGTGCCAGCAGCCCCGGGACTAGCGGATCCACAGATACGCAGTATTTT.

For this clonotype: At one boundary the junction diverges from the germline segment, which might be a read error. This chain uses TRBV30 with TRBJ1-1, with D unclear. The CDR3 loop spans 15 amino acids. The germline V gene encodes CDR1 GTSNPN and CDR2 SVGIG (reference sequence). CDR3 region: CAWGVRQTVNTEAFF. In nucleotides, the CDR3 is TGTGCCTGGGGTGTACGGCAAACGGTGAACACTGAAGCTTTCTTT.

The chain couples TRBV5-6 to TRBJ1-6; D gene uncertain. V gave up 4 bases and J gave up 8 bases, with 13 bases separating them. This CDR3 has 14 amino acids. Germline CDR1 and CDR2: SGHDT and YYEEEE. For the CDR3, the DNA is TGTGCCAGCAGCCCCGGCATCGGGGATTCACCCCTCCACTTT. Amino acid sequence: CASSPGIGDSPLHF.

In this sample, this clonotype is medium-sized. The rearrangement joins TRBV3-1 to TRBJ1-5; D is uncertain. Germline V CDR1 and CDR2: LGHDT, YNNKEL (reference sequence). V lost 4 bases, J lost 7 bases, and 11 bases lay in between. The CDR3 is made up of 13 amino acids. CDR3 nucleotide sequence: TGTGCCAGCAGCCTGGGGTCCTGGCAGCCCCAGCATTTT. Encoded protein: CASSLGSWQPQHF.

This clonotype ranks as large. This chain uses TRBV20-1 with TRBJ2-7; 11 bases agree with TRBD2. The CDR3 is made up of 15 amino acids. With V trimmed by 3 bases and J by 5 bases, 9 bases remained unmatched. Germline lookup yields CDR1 DFQATT and CDR2 SNEGSKA (reference sequence). The CDR3 region has the DNA TGCAGTGCTAGTGGGCTAGCGGGAGGCTCTGACGAGCAGTACTTC. Translation: CSASGLAGGSDEQYF.

This clonotype is labeled large. The V and J genes are TRBV6-1 and TRBJ1-6; 8 nucleotides match TRBD1. Per the germline V gene, CDR1 is MNHNS and CDR2 is SASEGT. V lost 0 bases, J lost 9 bases, and 7 bases stayed unmatched. The CDR3 has 16 residues. The CDR3 protein is CASSEAPGGNGSPLHF. Written as DNA, the CDR3 is TGTGCCAGCAGTGAAGCCCCAGGGGGCAATGGTTCACCCCTCCACTTT.

Relative to its sample, this clonotype is medium-sized. The chain couples TRBV6-1 to TRBJ1-2; TRBD1 agrees at 8 bases. Germline V CDR1 and CDR2: MNHNS, SASEGT. This CDR3 has 14 residues. Trimming took 5 bases from V and 8 from J; bases not matched to a gene: 10. The CDR3 DNA reads as TGTGCCAGCAGTTGGGGCGGACAGGGAGAAGGCTACACCTTC. This encodes CASSWGGQGEGYTF.

This clonotype is labeled medium-sized. The chain combines TRBV24-1 with TRBJ2-3, with no clear D. V lost 4 bases and J lost 2, with 6 bases in between. The CDR3 covers 13 residues. From germline, CDR1 is KGHDR and CDR2 SFDVKD. CDR3 amino acids: CATSDPHTDTQYF. The CDR3 nucleotides read TGTGCCACCAGTGACCCACACACAGATACGCAGTATTTT.

This clonotype is labeled as large. The chain has TRBV20-1 and TRBJ1-2, with D unresolved. Germline V CDR1 and CDR2: DFQATT, SNEGSKA (reference sequence). This CDR3 spans 12 amino acids. The V end lost 5 bases, the J end lost 5 bases, and 12 bases lay between the germline ends. CDR3 sequence reads: CSALNDRYGYTF. The DNA of the CDR3 is TGCAGTGCTCTCAATGATCGGTATGGCTACACCTTC.

This clonotype was seen more than once but under ten times. A much larger clonotype is one base distant, so this may be a read error. The chain employs TRBV20-1 and TRBJ2-1; perhaps TRBD2 as D (5 bases). The CDR3 length is 11 residues. The germline CDR1 and CDR2 sequences are DFQATT and SNEGSKA (reference sequence). CDR3: CSTSPMNEQFF. The CDR3 nucleotides read TGCAGTACTAGTCCGATGAATGAGCAGTTCTTC.

In this sample, this clonotype is medium-sized (0.01 to 0.1%). This chain connects TRBV6-1 to TRBJ2-1; D is ambiguous. The CDR3 has 14 amino acids. Germline values: CDR1 MNHNS, CDR2 SASEGT. Trimming took off 6 bases at V and 6 bases at J, with 15 bases between the two ends. The CDR3 region is CASSPREGSNEQFF. The CDR3, as DNA: TGTGCCAGCAGCCCCCGAGAAGGGTCCAATGAGCAGTTCTTC.

This clonotype is labeled as medium-sized. The V gene is TRBV5-1, the J gene TRBJ1-3; D perhaps matches TRBD1 (6 bases). The CDR3 contains 16 residues. V lost 0 bases, J lost 4 bases, and 14 bases lay in between. Germline V gene sequence: CDR1 SGHRS, CDR2 YFSETQ. The DNA of the CDR3 is TGCGCCAGCAGCTTGGAGACAGGTGGTCTGGGAAACACCATATATTTT. This translates into CASSLETGGLGNTIYF.

This clonotype was picked up one time. A much larger clone differs from this one at a single base, so this may be a read error. This chain joins TRBV11-2 and TRBJ2-5; 8 nucleotides line up with TRBD2. The germline V gene has CDR1 SGHAT and CDR2 FQNNGV. This CDR3 has 17 residues. The CDR3 coding sequence is TGTGCCATCAGCCCCGCCCGGGGAGCGGGAGCCCAAGAGACCCAGTACTTC. Its protein is CAISPARGAGAQETQYF. Full variable domain (remainder filled in from reference TRBV11-2 and TRBJ2-5): EAGVAQSPRYKIIEKRQSVAFWCNPISGHATLYWYQQILGQGPKLLIQFQNNGVVDDSQLPKDRFSAERLKGVDSTLKIQPAKLEDSAVYLCAISPARGAGAQETQYFGPGTRLLVL.

Sample share makes this clonotype medium-sized. This chain connects TRBV7-6 to TRBJ2-3, with D unclear. From germline, CDR1 is SGHVS and CDR2 FNYEAQ. CDR3 length: 12 residues. The V end lost 5 bases, the J end lost 4 bases, and 7 bases lay between the germline ends. The chain's CDR3 is CASSGRPDTQYF. The DNA for the CDR3 is TGTGCCAGCAGCGGTAGGCCAGATACGCAGTATTTT.

A few counts support this clonotype. This may stem from a read error, because a much larger clone lies one nucleotide away. Here the CDR3 DNA reads TGTACCTGGAGTGTACTCGGGGGGAACTCCTACGAGCAGTACTTC. As protein: CTWSVLGGNSYEQYF. The chain joins TRBV30 to TRBJ2-7; 7 bases align to TRBD2. The germline gives CDR1 GTSNPN, CDR2 SVGIG (reference sequence). The CDR3 is 15 amino acids. The variable domain in full, with the rest retrieved from reference TRBV30 and TRBJ2-7, is SQTIHQWPATLVQPVGSPLSLECTVEGTSNPNLYWYRQAAGRGLQLLFYSVGIGQISSEVPQNLSASRPQDRQFILSSKKLLLSDSGFYLCTWSVLGGNSYEQYFGPGTRLTVT.

In its sample, this clonotype is medium-sized (0.01 to 0.1%). This chain links TRBV12-3 or TRBV12-4 with TRBJ1-5; D possibly corresponds to TRBD1 (5 bases). The CDR3 runs to 15 residues. With 1 base removed from V and 7 bases from J, the gap between germline ends came to 14 bases. This CDR3 reads CASSLGGRGRQPQHF. CDR3 coding DNA: TGTGCCAGCAGTTTAGGTGGAAGGGGAAGACAGCCCCAGCATTTT.

This clonotype is labeled medium-sized. The chain uses TRBV4-2 and TRBJ2-2; 9 bases match TRBD1. This CDR3 comprises 15 residues. V was clipped by 8 bases and J by 0 bases; unmatched bases: 4. Germline CDR1 and CDR2: LGHNA and YNFKEQ. The CDR3 protein is CASGGTGTNTGELFF. The CDR3 nucleotides are TGTGCCAGCGGGGGGACAGGGACGAACACCGGGGAGCTGTTTTTT.

This clonotype is medium-sized in the sample. The rearrangement joins TRBV28 to TRBJ2-2; D possibly corresponds to TRBD2 (6 bases). Germline CDR1 reads MDHEN; CDR2 reads SYDVKM. The CDR3 runs 15 residues. Trimming removed 6 bases at V and 7 bases at J, with 18 bases between. DNA for the CDR3: TGTGCCAGCAGCACCCCCCGGCGGGGTGGCGGGGAGCTGTTTTTT. Encoded protein: CASSTPRRGGGELFF.

By sample fraction, this clonotype is medium-sized. The chain employs TRBV20-1 and TRBJ2-7; 7 bases align to TRBD2. The CDR3 is made up of 15 amino acids. The V segment lost 2 bases and the J segment 2 bases; nucleotides outside the gene matches: 9. Germline-derived CDR1 and CDR2 are DFQATT and SNEGSKA (reference sequence). The CDR3 bases are TGCAGTGCTAGACCCCTTGGGGGGAGGGCCTACGAGCAGTACTTC. Translation: CSARPLGGRAYEQYF.

This clonotype counts as medium-sized (0.01 to 0.1%). The chain combines TRBV12-3 or TRBV12-4 with TRBJ1-1; D unresolved. V gave up 1 base and J gave up 6 bases, with 9 bases separating them. The CDR3 is made up of 13 amino acids. The CDR3 loop reads CASSLEIGAEAFF. In nucleotides, the CDR3 is TGTGCCAGCAGTTTAGAAATTGGCGCTGAAGCTTTCTTT.

Regarding this clonotype: It may be a read error: a sequence one base away is much more abundant. The gene calls are TRBV19 and TRBJ2-7; 9 nucleotides line up with TRBD2. CDR3 length: 14 residues. Germline CDR1 is LNHDA and CDR2 is SQIVND (reference sequence). CDR3 bases: TGTGCCAGTAGTGAAGCGGGAGGTTTCCACGAGAAGTACTTC. Translated, it gives CASSEAGGFHEKYF.

This clonotype is labeled medium-sized. The chain has TRBV7-9 and TRBJ2-1, with 10 positions matching TRBD2. The germline CDR1 and CDR2 sequences are SEHNR and FQNEAQ (reference sequence). CDR3 length: 17 residues. Losses at the gene ends were 5 bases for V and 6 bases for J; bases not matched to a gene: 13. The CDR3 sequence is CASSRGLAGVNLNEQFF. The DNA for the CDR3 is TGTGCCAGCAGCCGGGGGCTAGCGGGAGTCAACCTCAATGAGCAGTTCTTC. The whole variable domain, filled in from reference TRBV7-9 and TRBJ2-1, reads DTGVSQNPRHKITKRGQNVTFRCDPISEHNRLYWYRQTLGQGPEFLTYFQNEAQLEKSRLLSDRFSAERPKGSFSTLEIQRTEQGDSAMYLCASSRGLAGVNLNEQFFGPGTRLTVL.

This clonotype is judged medium-sized (0.01 to 0.1%). The V and J genes are TRBV20-1 and TRBJ2-7; TRBD2 agrees at 10 bases. Losses at the gene ends were 5 bases for V and 0 bases for J; bases not matched to a gene: 7. The CDR3 runs to 15 residues. Germline values: CDR1 DFQATT, CDR2 SNEGSKA (reference sequence). The CDR3 loop is CSAPPSGSLSYEQYF. The CDR3 DNA sequence: TGCAGTGCTCCCCCTAGCGGGAGCCTCTCCTACGAGCAGTACTTC.